This T cell receptor (beta chain) was profiled in a study of blood T cell repertoires in COVID-19. Study-level information: The origin of the acute and convalescent COVID-19 samples was the United States, Italy and Spain. Sample material is recorded as cDNA or gDNA derived from T cells, B-cell-depleted T cells, or PBMCs.

CDR3 size: 12 residues. The V and J ends lost 6 bases and 4 bases respectively, with 9 bases between them. Germline values: CDR1 MDHEN, CDR2 SYDVKM. In the authors' workflow: For nucleated cells, counts were estimated from reference gene primer amplification. Repertoires were generated with immunoSEQ multiplex PCR, while TCRdb's copy carries only in-frame clones and drops some. That table furnishes V, J and clone size, whereas the DNA furnished D and trimming. The table has 200,000 to 300,000 clones, just under 85% seen once. Sequencing was carried out using peripheral blood. The sequence came from a woman older than 75 with acute or convalescent COVID-19. The chain carries TRBV28 and TRBJ1-2; D is unresolved. CDR3 DNA sequence: TGTGCCAGCAGGCTTTGGCCCTATGGCTACACCTTC. Amino acid sequence: CASRLWPYGYTF.